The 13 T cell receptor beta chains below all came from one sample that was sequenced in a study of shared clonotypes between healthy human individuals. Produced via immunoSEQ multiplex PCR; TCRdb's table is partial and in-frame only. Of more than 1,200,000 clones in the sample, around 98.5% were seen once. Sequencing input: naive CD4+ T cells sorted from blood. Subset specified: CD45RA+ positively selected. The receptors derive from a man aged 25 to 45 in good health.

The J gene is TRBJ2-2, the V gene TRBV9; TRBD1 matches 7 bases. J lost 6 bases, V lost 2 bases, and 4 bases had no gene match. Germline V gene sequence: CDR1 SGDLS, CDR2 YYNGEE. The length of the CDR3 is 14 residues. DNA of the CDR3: TGTGCCAGCAGCGTTGACCAGGGGGCCGGGGAGCTGTTTTTT. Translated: CASSVDQGAGELFF.

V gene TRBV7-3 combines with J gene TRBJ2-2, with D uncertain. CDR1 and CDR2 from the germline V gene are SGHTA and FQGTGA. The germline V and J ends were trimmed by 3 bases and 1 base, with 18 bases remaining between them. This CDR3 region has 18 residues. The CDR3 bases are TGTGCCAGCAGCTTTCGTCATCTTGGGCATTTGAACACCGGGGAGCTGTTTTTT. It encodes CASSFRHLGHLNTGELFF.

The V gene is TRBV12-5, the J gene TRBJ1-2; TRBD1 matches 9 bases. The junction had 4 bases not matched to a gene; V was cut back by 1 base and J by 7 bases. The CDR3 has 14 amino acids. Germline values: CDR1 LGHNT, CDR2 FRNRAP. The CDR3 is CASGLAQGASGYTF. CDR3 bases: TGTGCTAGTGGTTTGGCACAGGGGGCGAGTGGCTACACCTTC.

CDR3 loop: CASRTLRLSGRGETQYF. The CDR3 coding sequence is TGTGCCAGCAGGACCCTCCGGCTTAGCGGTCGGGGGGAGACCCAGTACTTC. The chain uses TRBV27 and TRBJ2-5, with a weak D call TRBD2 (6 bases). The V gene lost 6 bases and the J gene lost 5 bases, with 25 bases spanning the gap. This CDR3 spans 17 amino acids. Germline values: CDR1 MNHEY, CDR2 SMNVEV (reference sequence).

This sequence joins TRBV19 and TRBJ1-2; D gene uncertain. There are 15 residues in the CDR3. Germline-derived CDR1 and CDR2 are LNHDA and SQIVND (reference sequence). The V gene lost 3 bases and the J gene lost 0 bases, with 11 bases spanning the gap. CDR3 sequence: CASSIQGLANYGYTF. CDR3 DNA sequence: TGTGCCAGTAGTATTCAAGGATTAGCTAACTATGGCTACACCTTC.

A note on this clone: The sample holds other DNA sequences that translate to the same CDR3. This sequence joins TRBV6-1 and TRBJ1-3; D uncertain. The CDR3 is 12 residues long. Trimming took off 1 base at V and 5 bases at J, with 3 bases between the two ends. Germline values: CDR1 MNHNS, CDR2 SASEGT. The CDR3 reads CASSEGRNTIYF. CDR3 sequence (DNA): TGTGCCAGCAGTGAAGGTCGAAACACCATATATTTT.

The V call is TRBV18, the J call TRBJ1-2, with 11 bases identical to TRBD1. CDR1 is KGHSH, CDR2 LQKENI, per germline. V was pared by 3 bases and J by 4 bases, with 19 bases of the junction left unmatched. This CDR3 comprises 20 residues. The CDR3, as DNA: TGTGCCAGCTCACCTCTCCCCCCTGGGACAGGGGGGGCGCTTGGCTATGGCTACACCTTC. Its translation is CASSPLPPGTGGALGYGYTF.

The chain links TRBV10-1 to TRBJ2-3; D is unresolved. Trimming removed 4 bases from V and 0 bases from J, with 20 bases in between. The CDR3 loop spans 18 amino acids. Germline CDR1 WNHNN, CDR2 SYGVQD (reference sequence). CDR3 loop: CASSAINHGPSSTDTQYF. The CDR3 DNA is TGCGCCAGCAGTGCAATAAACCACGGGCCGTCAAGCACAGATACGCAGTATTTT.

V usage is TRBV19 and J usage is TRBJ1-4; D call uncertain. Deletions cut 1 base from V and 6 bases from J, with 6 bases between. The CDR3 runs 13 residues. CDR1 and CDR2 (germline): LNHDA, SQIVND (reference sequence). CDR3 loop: CASSIVFDEKLFF. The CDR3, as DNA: TGTGCCAGTAGTATAGTATTTGATGAAAAACTGTTTTTT.

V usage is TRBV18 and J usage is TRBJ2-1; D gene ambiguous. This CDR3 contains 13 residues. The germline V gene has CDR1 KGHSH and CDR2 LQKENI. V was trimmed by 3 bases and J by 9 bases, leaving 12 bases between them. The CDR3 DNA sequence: TGTGCCAGCTCACCGGCTAGTGTCGGTGAGCAGTTCTTC. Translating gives CASSPASVGEQFF.

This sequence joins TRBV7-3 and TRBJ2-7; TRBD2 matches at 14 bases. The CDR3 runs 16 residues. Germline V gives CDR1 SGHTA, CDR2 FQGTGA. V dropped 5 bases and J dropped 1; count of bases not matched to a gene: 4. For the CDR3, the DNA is TGTGCCAGCAGCGAAAGACTAGCGGGAGGGTCCTACGAGCAGTACTTC. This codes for CASSERLAGGSYEQYF.

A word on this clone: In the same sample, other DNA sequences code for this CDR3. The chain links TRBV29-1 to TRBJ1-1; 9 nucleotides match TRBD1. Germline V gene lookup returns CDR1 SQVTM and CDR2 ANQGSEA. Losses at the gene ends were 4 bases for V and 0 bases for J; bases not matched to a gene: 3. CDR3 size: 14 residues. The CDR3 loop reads CSVAGTGMNTEAFF. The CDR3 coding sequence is TGCAGCGTTGCCGGGACAGGGATGAACACTGAAGCTTTCTTT.

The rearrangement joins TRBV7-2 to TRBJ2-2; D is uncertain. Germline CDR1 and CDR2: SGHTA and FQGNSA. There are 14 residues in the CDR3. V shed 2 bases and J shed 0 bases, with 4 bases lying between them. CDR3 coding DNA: TGTGCCAGCAGCTTATTGGCGAACACCGGGGAGCTGTTTTTT. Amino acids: CASSLLANTGELFF.